This entry is about one T cell receptor beta chain. This record belongs to a study of blood T cell repertoires in COVID-19. Whole-study context: Some COVID-19 samples were acute and others convalescent; all came from the United States, Italy and Spain. From T cells, B-cell-depleted T cells, or PBMCs came the material, which was cDNA or gDNA.

Original processing notes: Scientists estimated how many nucleated cells there were by amplifying reference gene primers. Generated by immunoSEQ multiplex PCR, the TCRdb table keeps only in-frame clones and is missing some. The V and J calls and clone size were taken over from that table, and D and trimming were inferred from the DNA. The sample lists roughly 100,000 clones, 81% occurring once. The V end was cut by 7 bases, the J end by 7 bases, with 16 bases between. CDR1 is SQVTM and CDR2 is ANQGSEA in the germline V gene. The CDR3 is 12 residues long. The sequenced sample was peripheral blood. The chain is built from TRBV29-1 and TRBJ1-1; a weak D match, TRBD1 (5 bases). The TCR sequence derives from a woman in her seventies with acute or convalescent COVID-19. The CDR3 sequence: CSARALRGEAFF. CDR3 nucleotides: TGCAGCGCCAGGGCTTTGAGAGGTGAAGCTTTCTTT.